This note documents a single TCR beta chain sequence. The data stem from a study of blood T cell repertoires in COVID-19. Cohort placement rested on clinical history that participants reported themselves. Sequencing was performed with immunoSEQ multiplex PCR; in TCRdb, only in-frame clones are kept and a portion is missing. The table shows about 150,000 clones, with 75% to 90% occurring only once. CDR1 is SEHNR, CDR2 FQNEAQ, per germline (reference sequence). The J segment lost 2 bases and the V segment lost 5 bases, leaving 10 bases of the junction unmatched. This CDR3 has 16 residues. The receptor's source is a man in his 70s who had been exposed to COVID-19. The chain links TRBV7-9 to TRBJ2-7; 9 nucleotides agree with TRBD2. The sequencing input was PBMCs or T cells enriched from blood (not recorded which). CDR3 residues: CASSPVGSGRTYEQYF. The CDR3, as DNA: TGTGCCAGCAGCCCTGTCGGTAGCGGGAGAACCTACGAGCAGTACTTC.